This TCR beta chain was identified in a study of T cell responses to AZD1222 COVID-19 vaccine. Study-wide points: Rises in breadth and depth of Spike-specific TCRs came after two AZD1222 doses. Donors skewed white British and female; clonal diversity was possibly underestimated. Repertoires were obtained solely post-peak T cell response.

Comments on this clone: Its antigen is unknown.

The CDR3 length is 14 residues. Trimming removed 3 bases from V and 9 bases from J, with 17 bases in between. CDR1 and CDR2 (germline): SGHAT, FQNNGV. Clones were sequenced by immunoSEQ multiplex PCR, and TCRdb holds only the in-frame ones, with some missing. Of 90,000 to 100,000 clones listed, over 75% were seen once; the top ten hold over 10%. Researchers grouped second doses given at about 4 or about 12 weeks into one pool. J is TRBJ1-2 and V is TRBV11-2; possibly TRBD1 for D (5 bases). The origin of this receptor is an adult who received the AZD1222 COVID-19 vaccine. Sequenced material: peripheral blood, taken 28 days after the second AZD1222 dose. In DNA form, the CDR3 reads TGTGCCAGCAGCTTCCAAGACAGTGGGGGTAGCTACACCTTC. Encoded protein: CASSFQDSGGSYTF.